One and the same sample provided the 3 T cell receptor beta chains below, sequenced in a study of blood T cell repertoires in COVID-19. Using immunoSEQ multiplex PCR, the repertoire was profiled, and TCRdb retains in-frame clones only, with some absent. The sample records 300,000 to 400,000 clones, approximately 87% being singletons. Sequencing was carried out using PBMCs or T cells enriched from blood (not recorded which). The source of these receptors is a woman aged 25 to 45 with acute COVID-19.

The J gene is TRBJ2-2, the V gene TRBV11-3; 9 nucleotides align to TRBD1. Germline CDR1 is SGHNT and CDR2 is YENEEA. V was clipped by 1 base and J by 6 bases; unmatched bases: 3. The CDR3 runs 15 residues. CDR3 region: CASSLGWTGAGELFF. CDR3 in DNA: TGTGCCAGCAGCTTAGGTTGGACAGGGGCCGGGGAGCTGTTTTTT.

The chain has TRBV11-2 and TRBJ1-2; no firm D call. The CDR3 spans 13 residues. CDR1 is SGHAT and CDR2 is FQNNGV in the germline V gene. V was trimmed by 9 bases and J by 6 bases, leaving 17 bases between them. The CDR3 coding sequence is TGTGCCAGTACGCACTTAGGCGAGGATGGCTACACCTTC. It yields the protein CASTHLGEDGYTF.

The genes are TRBV18 and TRBJ1-1, with D possibly TRBD1 on 5 matching bases. Germline V gene sequence: CDR1 KGHSH, CDR2 LQKENI. The CDR3 totals 15 residues. The V end was cut by 1 base, the J end by 1 base, with 10 bases between. CDR3 protein: CASSPRGRENTEAFF. CDR3 bases: TGTGCCAGCTCACCACGCGGCAGGGAGAACACTGAAGCTTTCTTT. Looking up the rest from reference TRBV18 and TRBJ1-1 gives the full variable domain: NAGVMQNPRHLVRRRGQEARLRCSPMKGHSHVYWYRQLPEEGLKFMVYLQKENIIDESGMPKERFSAEFPKEGPSILRIQQVVRGDSAAYFCASSPRGRENTEAFFGQGTRLTVV.